This T cell receptor beta chain was profiled in a study of cytomegalovirus exposure and HLA in healthy donors. For the study at large: Counted in an early data release were about 80 million unique TCRs from HLA-typed donors. Notes on the study in general: In vitro work confirmed that three CMV-associated chains recognize CMV antigens. Most of the TCR beta V segments (in an earlier analysis) were productive either about 90% or about 30% of the time. Reports state that TCR beta sequences accurately predicted most subjects' HLA-A and HLA-B alleles.

Germline lookup yields CDR1 SNHLY and CDR2 FYNNEI. The junction had 16 bases not matched to a gene; V was cut back by 7 bases and J by 0 bases. The CDR3 contains 19 residues. On this clone itself: Its matching antigen is unknown.

The primer mix had 60 Vbeta and 13 Jbeta primers. Assay: immunoSEQ multiplex PCR; the TCRdb copy retains only in-frame clones and omits some. The table records 150,000 to 250,000 clones, roughly four fifths of them present only once. The V gene is TRBV2, the J gene TRBJ2-1, with TRBD2 identical over 9 bases. The receptor was isolated from a boy between 2 and 10 years old in good health and CMV-seronegative. Sequences were obtained from PBMCs. The CDR3 nucleotides are TGTGCCAGCATTGGGGGGGTTCTAGCGGGGACCTTCTCCTACAATGAGCAGTTCTTC. Protein sequence: CASIGGVLAGTFSYNEQFF.